This TCR beta chain was identified during a study of tumor-infiltrating lymphocytes in glioblastoma multiforme. Study outcomes and limitations: Only one glioblastoma patient had TCR and mutation analysis. Clone frequencies may be distorted by unequal TCR transcripts per cell.

Germline CDR1 SGHAT, CDR2 FQNNGV. CDR3 length: 14 residues. Three nested ARM-PCR rounds with V-beta and C-beta primers built TCRB libraries. MiXCR was run by TCRdb on the multiplex PCR reads, yielding one entry per CDR3 protein. The sample has tens of thousands of distinct CDR3 sequences, roughly two thirds seen once. With regard to this clonotype: Its antigen remains unidentified. This could be a read error, since a much larger clone is one nucleotide away.

This TCR was sampled from a male donor with glioblastoma. V and J are TRBV11-2 and TRBJ2-5; D may be TRBD2 (6 bases). Sequences were obtained from brain tumor tissue. Here the CDR3 DNA reads TGTGTCAGCAGCTCCCGACTAGTCCAAGAGACCCAGTACTTC. Translating it yields CVSSSRLVQETQYF.